This passage covers 7 T cell receptor beta chains from one sample sequenced in a study of T cells in Graves' hyperthyroidism and ophthalmopathy. RNA transcripts gave rise to amplified TCR beta CDR3 regions. First-round RT-PCR of the TCR CDR3 relied on the HTBI primer set. Each CDR3 protein gets one entry after TCRdb re-called the multiplex PCR reads with MiXCR. The table includes around 690,000 distinct CDR3 sequences, 15% to 20% detected once. The sequencing input was blood. The receptors here all came from a man aged 50-60 years with Graves' hyperthyroidism.

This clonotype was counted a few times. The V call is TRBV19, the J call TRBJ2-3, with 9 bases that match TRBD1. Germline CDR1 LNHDA, CDR2 SQIVND (reference sequence). V was clipped by 5 bases and J by 5 bases; unmatched bases: 8. This CDR3 is built from 15 residues. The DNA for the CDR3 is TGTGCCAGTAGTCTGTGGACAGGGGTGGAAGATACGCAGTATTTT. Translation gives CASSLWTGVEDTQYF.

The table lists this clonotype with a count of one. Possible read error: a much larger clone is one base away. The rearrangement links TRBV7-3 to TRBJ2-2; D may be TRBD1 (6 bases). This CDR3 spans 16 amino acids. From germline, CDR1 is SGHTA and CDR2 FQGTGA. The germline V and J ends were trimmed by 5 bases and 6 bases, with 19 bases remaining between them. DNA of the CDR3: TGTGCCAGCAGCCGCCAGGGACAAGGCAACGCCGGGGAGCTGTTTTTT. The encoded protein is CASSRQGQGNAGELFF.

The rearrangement joins TRBV6-2 or TRBV6-3 to TRBJ2-3, with D uncertain. This CDR3 comprises 13 residues. The V and J ends lost 5 bases and 5 bases respectively, with 11 bases between them. CDR1 is MNHEY, CDR2 SVGEGT, per germline. The CDR3 DNA reads as TGTGCCAGCAGTATACCAGGAGTAGATACGCAGTATTTT. Residues: CASSIPGVDTQYF.

This clonotype has at least ten counts. The gene calls are TRBV11-3 and TRBJ2-3; D possibly corresponds to TRBD1 (5 bases). CDR1 and CDR2 from the germline V gene are SGHNT and YENEEA. The CDR3 sequence is 15 residues long. V was shortened by 1 base and J by 3 bases, with 11 bases between the two germline ends. CDR3 DNA: TGTGCCAGCAGCTTAGGCAGGGCCTTGACAGATACGCAGTATTTT. This codes for CASSLGRALTDTQYF.

The V gene is TRBV6-2 or TRBV6-3, the J gene TRBJ1-1; no clear D. Germline CDR1 and CDR2: MNHEY and SVGEGT. The CDR3 has 22 residues. V lost 2 bases and J 1 base, leaving 32 bases between the germline ends. The DNA of the CDR3 is TGTGCCAGCAGTTACACCTTCAACCTTTGGGCAAAAGCAGGCAGGTGGAACACTGAAGCTTTCTTT. Protein sequence: CASSYTFNLWAKAGRWNTEAFF.

In this sample, this clonotype turned up a few times. The rearrangement joins TRBV5-1 to TRBJ1-5; TRBD1 agrees at 8 bases. The ends lost 2 bases at V and 6 bases at J; junction bases unmatched: 4. This CDR3 has 14 amino acids. Germline V gene lookup returns CDR1 SGHRS and CDR2 YFSETQ. Here the CDR3 DNA reads TGCGCCAGCAGCTTCGACAGGGGAGGTCAGCCCCAGCATTTT. Translated, it gives CASSFDRGGQPQHF.

The chain combines TRBV6-1 with TRBJ2-1; 11 bases agree with TRBD2. J lost 14 bases, V lost 7 bases, and 7 bases had no gene match. The CDR3 length is 12 residues. CDR1 and CDR2 (germline): MNHNS, SASEGT. The CDR3 region is CASIIAGGPEFF. The CDR3 coding sequence is TGTGCCAGCATAATAGCGGGAGGGCCCGAGTTCTTC.